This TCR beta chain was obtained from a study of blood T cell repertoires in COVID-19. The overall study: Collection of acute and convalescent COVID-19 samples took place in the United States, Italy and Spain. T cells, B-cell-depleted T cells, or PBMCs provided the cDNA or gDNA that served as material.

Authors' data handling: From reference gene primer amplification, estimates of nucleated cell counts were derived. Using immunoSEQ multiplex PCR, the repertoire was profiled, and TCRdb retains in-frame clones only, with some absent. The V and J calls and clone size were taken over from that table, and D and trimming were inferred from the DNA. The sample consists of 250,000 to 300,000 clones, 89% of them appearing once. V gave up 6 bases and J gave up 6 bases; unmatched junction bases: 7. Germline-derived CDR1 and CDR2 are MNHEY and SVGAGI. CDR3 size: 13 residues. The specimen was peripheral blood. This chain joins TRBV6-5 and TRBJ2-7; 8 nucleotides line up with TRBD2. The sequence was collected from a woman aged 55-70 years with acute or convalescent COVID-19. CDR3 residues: CASSRGLAIEQYF. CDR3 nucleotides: TGTGCCAGCAGCAGAGGACTAGCCATCGAGCAGTACTTC.